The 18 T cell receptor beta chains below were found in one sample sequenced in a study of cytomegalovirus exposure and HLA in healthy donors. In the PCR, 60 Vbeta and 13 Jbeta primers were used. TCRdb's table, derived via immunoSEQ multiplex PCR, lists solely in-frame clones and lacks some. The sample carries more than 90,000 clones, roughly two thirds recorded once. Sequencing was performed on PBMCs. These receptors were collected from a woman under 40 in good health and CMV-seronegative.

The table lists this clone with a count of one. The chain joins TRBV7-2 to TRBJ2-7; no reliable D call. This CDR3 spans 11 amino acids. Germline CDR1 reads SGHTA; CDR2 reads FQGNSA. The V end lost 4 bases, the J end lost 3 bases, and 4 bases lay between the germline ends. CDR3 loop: CASSSFYEQYF. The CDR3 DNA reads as TGTGCCAGCAGCTCTTTCTACGAGCAGTACTTC. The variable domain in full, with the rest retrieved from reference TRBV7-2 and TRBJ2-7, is GAGVSQSPSNKVTEKGKDVELRCDPISGHTALYWYRQSLGQGLEFLIYFQGNSAPDKSGLPSDRFSAERTGGSVSTLTIQRTQQEDSAVYLCASSSFYEQYFGPGTRLTVT.

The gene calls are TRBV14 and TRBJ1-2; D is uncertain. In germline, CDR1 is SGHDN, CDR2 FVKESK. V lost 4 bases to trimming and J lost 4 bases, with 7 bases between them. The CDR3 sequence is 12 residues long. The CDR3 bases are TGTGCCAGCAGCCCCTCAGGCTATGGCTACACCTTC. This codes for CASSPSGYGYTF.

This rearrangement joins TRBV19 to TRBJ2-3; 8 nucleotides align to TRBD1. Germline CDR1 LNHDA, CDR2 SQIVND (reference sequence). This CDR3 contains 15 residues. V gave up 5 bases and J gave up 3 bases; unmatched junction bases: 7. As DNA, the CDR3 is TGTGCCAGTAGTCCCGAAGGACAGGGTACAGATACGCAGTATTTT. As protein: CASSPEGQGTDTQYF. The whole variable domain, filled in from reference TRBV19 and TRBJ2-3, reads DGGITQSPKYLFRKEGQNVTLSCEQNLNHDAMYWYRQDPGQGLRLIYYSQIVNDFQKGDIAEGYSVSREKKESFPLTVTSAQKNPTAFYLCASSPEGQGTDTQYFGPGTRLTVL.

CDR3 protein: CASSRNRSGNTIYF. The CDR3 coding sequence is TGTGCCAGCAGTCGAAACAGGTCTGGAAACACCATATATTTT. The genes are TRBV28 and TRBJ1-3; TRBD1 is a possible D gene (5 bases). The CDR3 has 14 amino acids. The germline V and J ends were trimmed by 5 bases and 1 base, with 9 bases remaining between them. The germline gives CDR1 MDHEN, CDR2 SYDVKM.

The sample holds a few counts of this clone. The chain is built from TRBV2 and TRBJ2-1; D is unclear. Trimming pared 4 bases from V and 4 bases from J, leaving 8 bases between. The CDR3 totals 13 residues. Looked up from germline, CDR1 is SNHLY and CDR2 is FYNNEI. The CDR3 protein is CASSGVAYNEQFF. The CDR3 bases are TGTGCCAGCAGTGGAGTAGCATACAATGAGCAGTTCTTC.

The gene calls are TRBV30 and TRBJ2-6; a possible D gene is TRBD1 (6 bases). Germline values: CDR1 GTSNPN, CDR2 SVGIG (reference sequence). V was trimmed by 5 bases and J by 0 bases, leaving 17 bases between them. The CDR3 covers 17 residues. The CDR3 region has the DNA TGTGCCTGGTCCACAGGGATTCTTTTCTCTGGGGCCAACGTCCTGACTTTC. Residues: CAWSTGILFSGANVLTF.

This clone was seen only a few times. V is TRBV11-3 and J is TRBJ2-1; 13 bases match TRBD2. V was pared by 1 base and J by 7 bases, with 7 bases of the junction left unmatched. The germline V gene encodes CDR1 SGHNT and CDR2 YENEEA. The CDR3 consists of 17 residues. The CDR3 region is CASSLAGTSGTWNEQFF. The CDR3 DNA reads TGTGCCAGCAGCTTAGCCGGGACTAGCGGGACTTGGAATGAGCAGTTCTTC.

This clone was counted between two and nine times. The CDR3 bases are TGTGCCAGCAGTGAATCTGGGACAGGGAGCGGCTACACCTTC. Encoded protein: CASSESGTGSGYTF. This sequence joins TRBV6-1 and TRBJ1-2, with 9 nucleotides matching TRBD1. The CDR3 runs to 14 residues. With 2 bases clipped from V and 8 bases from J, the junction kept 6 bases outside the gene matches. The germline CDR1 and CDR2 sequences are MNHNS and SASEGT.

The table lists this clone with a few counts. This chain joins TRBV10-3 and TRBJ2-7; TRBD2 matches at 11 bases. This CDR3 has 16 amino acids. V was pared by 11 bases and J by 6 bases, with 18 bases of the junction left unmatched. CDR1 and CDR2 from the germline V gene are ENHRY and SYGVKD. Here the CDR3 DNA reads TGTGCCTCTCGGGGACTAGCGGCTCAAAGCACGGGCGAGCAGTACTTC. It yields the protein CASRGLAAQSTGEQYF.

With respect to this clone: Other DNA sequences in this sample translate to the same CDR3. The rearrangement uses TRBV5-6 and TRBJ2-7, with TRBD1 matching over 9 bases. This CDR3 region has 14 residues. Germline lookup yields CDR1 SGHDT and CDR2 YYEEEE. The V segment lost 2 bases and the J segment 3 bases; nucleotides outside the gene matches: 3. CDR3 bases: TGTGCCAGCAGCTTAGGACAGGGGAGCTACGAGCAGTACTTC. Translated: CASSLGQGSYEQYF.

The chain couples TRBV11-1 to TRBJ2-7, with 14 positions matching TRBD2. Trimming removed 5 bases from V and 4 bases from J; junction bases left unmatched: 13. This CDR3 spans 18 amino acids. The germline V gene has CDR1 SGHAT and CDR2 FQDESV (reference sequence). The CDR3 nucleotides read TGTGCCAGCAGCCCGCCCGGGACTAGCGGGAGTAGGCCTTACGAGCAGTACTTC. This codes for CASSPPGTSGSRPYEQYF. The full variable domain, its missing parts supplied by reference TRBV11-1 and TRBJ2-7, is EAEVAQSPRYKITEKSQAVAFWCDPISGHATLYWYRQILGQGPELLVQFQDESVVDDSQLPKDRFSAERLKGVDSTLKIQPAELGDSAMYLCASSPPGTSGSRPYEQYFGPGTRLTVT.

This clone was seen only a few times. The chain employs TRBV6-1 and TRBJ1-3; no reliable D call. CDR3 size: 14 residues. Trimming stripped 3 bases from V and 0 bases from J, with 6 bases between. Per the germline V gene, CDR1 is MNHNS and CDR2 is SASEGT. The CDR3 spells CASSEASSGNTIYF. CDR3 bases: TGTGCCAGCAGTGAGGCCAGCTCTGGAAACACCATATATTTT.

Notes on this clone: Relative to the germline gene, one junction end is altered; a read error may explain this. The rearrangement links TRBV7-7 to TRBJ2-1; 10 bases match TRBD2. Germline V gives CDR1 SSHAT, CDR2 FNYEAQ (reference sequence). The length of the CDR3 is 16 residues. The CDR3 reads CASSLASGSSGNEQFF. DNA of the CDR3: TGTGCTAGCAGCTTAGCTAGCGGGAGTTCCGGCAATGAGCAGTTCTTC. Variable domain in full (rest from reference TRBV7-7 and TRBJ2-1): GAGVSQSPRYKVTKRGQDVTLRCDPISSHATLYWYQQALGQGPEFLTYFNYEAQPDKSGLPSDRFSAERPEGSISTLTIQRTEQRDSAMYRCASSLASGSSGNEQFFGPGTRLTVL.

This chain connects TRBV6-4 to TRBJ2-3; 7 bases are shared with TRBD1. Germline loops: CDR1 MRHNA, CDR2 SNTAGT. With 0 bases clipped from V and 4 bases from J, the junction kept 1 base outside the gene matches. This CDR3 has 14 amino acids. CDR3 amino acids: CASSDSQGADTQYF. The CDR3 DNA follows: TGTGCCAGCAGTGACTCCCAGGGGGCAGATACGCAGTATTTT.

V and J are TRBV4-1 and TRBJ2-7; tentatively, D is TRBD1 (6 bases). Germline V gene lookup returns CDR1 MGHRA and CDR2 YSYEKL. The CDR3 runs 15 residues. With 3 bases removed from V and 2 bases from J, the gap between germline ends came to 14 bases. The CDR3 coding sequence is TGCGCCAGCAGCCAGGTCAGGGGCCCCACCTACGAGCAGTACTTC. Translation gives CASSQVRGPTYEQYF.

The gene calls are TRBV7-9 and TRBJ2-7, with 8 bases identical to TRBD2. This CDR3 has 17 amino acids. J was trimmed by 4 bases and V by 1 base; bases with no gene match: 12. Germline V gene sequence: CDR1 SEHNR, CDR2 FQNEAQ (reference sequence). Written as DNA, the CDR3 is TGTGCCAGCAGCTTAGAGATTACCGGGACTAGAGTGTACGAGCAGTACTTC. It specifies CASSLEITGTRVYEQYF.

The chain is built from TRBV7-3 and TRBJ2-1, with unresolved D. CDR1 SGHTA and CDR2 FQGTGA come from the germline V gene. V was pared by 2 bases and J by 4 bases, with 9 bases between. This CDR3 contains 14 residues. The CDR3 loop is CASSLEATYNEQFF. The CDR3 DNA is TGTGCCAGCAGCTTAGAGGCAACTTACAATGAGCAGTTCTTC.

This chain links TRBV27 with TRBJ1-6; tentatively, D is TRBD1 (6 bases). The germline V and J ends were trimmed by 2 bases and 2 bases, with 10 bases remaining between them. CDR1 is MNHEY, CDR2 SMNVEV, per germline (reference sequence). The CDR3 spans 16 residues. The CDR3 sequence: CASSLAGDTYNSPLHF. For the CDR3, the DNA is TGTGCCAGCAGTTTAGCAGGGGACACCTATAATTCACCCCTCCACTTT.